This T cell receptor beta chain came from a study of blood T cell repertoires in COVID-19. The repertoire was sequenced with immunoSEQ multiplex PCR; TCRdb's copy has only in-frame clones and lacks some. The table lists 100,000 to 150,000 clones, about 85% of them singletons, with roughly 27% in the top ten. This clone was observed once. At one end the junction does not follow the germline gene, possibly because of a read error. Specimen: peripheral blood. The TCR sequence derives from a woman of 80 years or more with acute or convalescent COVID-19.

The chain's CDR3 is CASSLDRAGEQFF. CDR3 nucleotide sequence: TGTGCTAGCAGCTTGGACAGGGCGGGTGAGCAGTTCTTC. This chain connects TRBV7-7 to TRBJ2-1; TRBD1 matches at 8 bases. This CDR3 spans 13 amino acids. Germline CDR1 is SSHAT and CDR2 is FNYEAQ (reference sequence). Together with reference TRBV7-7 and TRBJ2-1, the CDR3 gives the full variable domain: GAGVSQSPRYKVTKRGQDVTLRCDPISSHATLYWYQQALGQGPEFLTYFNYEAQPDKSGLPSDRFSAERPEGSISTLTIQRTEQRDSAMYRCASSLDRAGEQFFGPGTRLTVL.